The 14 T cell receptor beta chains in this list originate from one sample, sequenced in a study of glioma-infiltrating T cells after dendritic cell vaccination. The protocol was immunoSEQ multiplex PCR, while the TCRdb copy is restricted to in-frame clones and leaves out a portion. The table lists around 100,000 clones, more than 80% of them singletons. The input for sequencing was blood, taken before dendritic cell vaccination. The receptors shown here come from a human donor with glioblastoma.

The table lists this clone with a count of one. V is TRBV5-8 and J is TRBJ2-6; D gene ambiguous. Trimming stripped 2 bases from V and 0 bases from J, with 9 bases between. Germline values: CDR1 SGHTS, CDR2 YDEGEE. The CDR3 length is 16 residues. The CDR3 bases are TGTGCCAGCAGCTTACCGCGAGACTCTGGGGCCAACGTCCTGACTTTC. Amino acids: CASSLPRDSGANVLTF.

The chain combines TRBV11-2 with TRBJ2-7; a possible D gene is TRBD1 (6 bases). With 10 bases removed from V and 4 bases from J, the gap between germline ends came to 17 bases. The CDR3 has 13 residues. In germline, CDR1 is SGHAT, CDR2 FQNNGV. For the CDR3, the DNA is TGTGCCACCGCTTACCGGACAGTATACGAGCAGTACTTC. Residues: CATAYRTVYEQYF.

This clone came up once. V gene TRBV7-9 combines with J gene TRBJ2-1, with 7 bases identical to TRBD1. CDR3 size: 13 residues. Germline-derived CDR1 and CDR2 are SEHNR and FQNEAQ (reference sequence). Unmatched junction bases numbered 6, after V lost 5 bases and J lost 8 bases. For the CDR3, the DNA is TGTGCCAGCAGCCCGACAGGGCTCGATGAGCAGTTCTTC. This sequence encodes CASSPTGLDEQFF. The full variable domain, its missing parts supplied by reference TRBV7-9 and TRBJ2-1, is DTGVSQNPRHKITKRGQNVTFRCDPISEHNRLYWYRQTLGQGPEFLTYFQNEAQLEKSRLLSDRFSAERPKGSFSTLEIQRTEQGDSAMYLCASSPTGLDEQFFGPGTRLTVL.

The genes are TRBV28 and TRBJ2-3; D possibly corresponds to TRBD2 (5 bases). Germline CDR1 MDHEN, CDR2 SYDVKM. Trimming pared 4 bases from V and 1 base from J, leaving 15 bases between. This CDR3 comprises 16 residues. The CDR3, as DNA: TGTGCCAGCAGTTCTTTAGAGGTGGAGGGCACAGATACGCAGTATTTT. Residues: CASSSLEVEGTDTQYF.

The rearrangement uses TRBV9 and TRBJ2-5; 14 bases align to TRBD2. Looked up from germline, CDR1 is SGDLS and CDR2 is YYNGEE. There are 17 residues in the CDR3. V shed 3 bases and J 4 bases; nucleotides not matched to a gene: 8. The CDR3 spells CASSAGLAGAEGETQYF. CDR3 nucleotides: TGTGCCAGCAGCGCGGGACTAGCGGGGGCCGAGGGAGAGACCCAGTACTTC.

The V call is TRBV7-6, the J call TRBJ2-5; D uncertain. V shed 1 base and J shed 8 bases, with 8 bases lying between them. CDR1 and CDR2 from the germline V gene are SGHVS and FNYEAQ. The CDR3 has 12 residues. The CDR3 DNA reads as TGTGCCAGCAGCTTAGTGTCCCAAACCCAGTACTTC. As protein: CASSLVSQTQYF.

This clone was recorded only once. The chain recombines TRBV6-1 with TRBJ2-1, with D unclear. The germline V gene encodes CDR1 MNHNS and CDR2 SASEGT. The CDR3 is made up of 17 amino acids. V shed 0 bases and J shed 3 bases, with 15 bases lying between them. In nucleotides, the CDR3 is TGTGCCAGCAGTGAAGCTACAGTAATCTTTATCTACAATGAGCAGTTCTTC. This codes for CASSEATVIFIYNEQFF.

The chain has TRBV5-1 and TRBJ2-3, with 11 nucleotides matching TRBD2. Germline V CDR1 and CDR2: SGHRS, YFSETQ. There are 15 residues in the CDR3. The trim removed 6 bases at V and 3 bases at J, leaving 6 bases unmatched. This CDR3 is CASIPTSGVTDTQYF. CDR3 nucleotide sequence: TGCGCCAGCATCCCGACTAGCGGGGTAACAGATACGCAGTATTTT. The full variable domain, rest sourced from reference TRBV5-1 and TRBJ2-3, is KAGVTQTPRYLIKTRGQQVTLSCSPISGHRSVSWYQQTPGQGLQFLFEYFSETQRNKGNFPGRFSGRQFSNSRSEMNVSTLELGDSALYLCASIPTSGVTDTQYFGPGTRLTVL.

This clone has a handful of counts. The rearrangement joins TRBV2 to TRBJ2-5, with 12 bases aligning to TRBD2. The CDR3 consists of 15 residues. Germline V gene sequence: CDR1 SNHLY, CDR2 FYNNEI. Trimming removed 5 bases from V and 5 bases from J; junction bases left unmatched: 6. CDR3: CASSTSGGSGETQYF. CDR3 nucleotides: TGTGCCAGCAGTACTAGCGGGGGGTCCGGGGAGACCCAGTACTTC.

This clone was seen a handful of times. This sequence joins TRBV19 and TRBJ1-2, with D possibly TRBD1 on 5 matching bases. Germline values: CDR1 LNHDA, CDR2 SQIVND (reference sequence). The CDR3 consists of 12 residues. Deletions cut 11 bases from V and 8 bases from J, with 18 bases between. The CDR3 here is CAGRRGSGGYTF. Here the CDR3 DNA reads TGTGCCGGCAGGAGGGGTTCCGGGGGCTACACCTTC.

The rearrangement uses TRBV4-2 and TRBJ1-6, with TRBD1 matching over 9 bases. The germline CDR1 and CDR2 sequences are LGHNA and YNFKEQ. Unmatched junction bases numbered 13, after V lost 4 bases and J lost 9 bases. This CDR3 comprises 17 residues. The CDR3 bases are TGTGCCAGCAGCCCCGACGTCCTGGGACAGGGTGGTTCACCCCTCCACTTT. Translated, it gives CASSPDVLGQGGSPLHF.

CDR3 loop: CAISDPRTGGNTDTQYF. The DNA of the CDR3 is TGTGCCATCAGTGATCCCCGGACAGGAGGAAACACAGATACGCAGTATTTT. The chain has TRBV10-3 and TRBJ2-3, with 7 bases lining up with TRBD1. J was trimmed by 2 bases and V by 3 bases; bases with no gene match: 11. The length of the CDR3 is 17 residues. Germline loops: CDR1 ENHRY, CDR2 SYGVKD.

V gene TRBV4-1 combines with J gene TRBJ2-7, with a weak D call TRBD1 (6 bases). V lost 0 bases and J lost 6, with 18 bases in between. Germline CDR1 and CDR2: MGHRA and YSYEKL. This CDR3 spans 16 amino acids. The CDR3 DNA is TGCGCCAGCAGCCAAGATTCGAGGACAGACCTCCTCGAGCAGTACTTC. Translation: CASSQDSRTDLLEQYF.

V and J are TRBV21-1 and TRBJ2-7; the table names TRBD1, a call not compared with the DNA. TRBV21-1 is a pseudogene segment. The CDR3 has 18 residues. The CDR3 region is CASSKTYPRTGRGYEQYF. In nucleotides, the CDR3 is TGTGCCAGCAGCAAGACCTACCCTCGGACAGGGAGGGGATACGAGCAGTACTTC.